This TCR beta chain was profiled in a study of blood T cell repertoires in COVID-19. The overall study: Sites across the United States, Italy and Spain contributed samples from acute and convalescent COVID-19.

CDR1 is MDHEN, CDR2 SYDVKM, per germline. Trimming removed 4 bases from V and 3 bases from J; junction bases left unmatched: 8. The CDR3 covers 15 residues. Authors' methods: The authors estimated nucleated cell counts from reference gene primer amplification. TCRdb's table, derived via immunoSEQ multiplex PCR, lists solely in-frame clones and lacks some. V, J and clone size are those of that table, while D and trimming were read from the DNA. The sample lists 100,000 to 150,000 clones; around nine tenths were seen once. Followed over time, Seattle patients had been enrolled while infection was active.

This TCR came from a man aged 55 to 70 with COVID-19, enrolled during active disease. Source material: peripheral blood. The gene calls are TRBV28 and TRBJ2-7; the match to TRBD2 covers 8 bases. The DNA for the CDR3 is TGTGCCAGCAGTTCTTGGACTAGCCAAAACTACGAGCAGTACTTC. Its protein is CASSSWTSQNYEQYF. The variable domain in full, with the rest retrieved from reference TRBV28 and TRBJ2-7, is DVKVTQSSRYLVKRTGEKVFLECVQDMDHENMFWYRQDPGLGLRLIYFSYDVKMKEKGDIPEGYSVSREKKERFSLILESASTNQTSMYLCASSSWTSQNYEQYFGPGTRLTVT.